These T cell receptor beta chains were read from a single sample in a study of OX40 agonist ivuxolimab in advanced cancers. Assay used: immunoSEQ multiplex PCR; TCRdb lists only in-frame clones, some missing. This sample yields some 100,000 clones, of which roughly nine tenths are seen a single time; roughly 0.8% belongs to the top ten. The starting material was CD4+ or CD8+ T cells sorted from blood, obtained in a trial of the OX40 agonist ivuxolimab. The receptors were gathered from an adult with an advanced solid tumor such as melanoma, head and neck, liver or kidney cancer. The CDR3 runs from the conserved cysteine through the conserved F or W. Each record gives: V gene, D gene, CDR3 length, CDR3 protein. D genes are given only for firm matches.

v_call: TRBV6-6
d_call: TRBD1
cdr3_length: 14
cdr3_aa: CASTPGQGYNEQFF

v_call: TRBV7-9
d_call: TRBD2
cdr3_length: 12
cdr3_aa: CASAGAFDEQFF

v_call: TRBV7-2
d_call: NA
cdr3_length: 12
cdr3_aa: CASSPFNQPQHF

v_call: TRBV7-9
d_call: TRBD1
cdr3_length: 14
cdr3_aa: CASSYQGDNTEAFF

v_call: TRBV6-1
d_call: NA
cdr3_length: 15
cdr3_aa: CASSALGEAIYGYTF

v_call: TRBV5-1
d_call: NA
cdr3_length: 12
cdr3_aa: CASSLDAREQYF

v_call: TRBV7-9
d_call: NA
cdr3_length: 16
cdr3_aa: CASSKGDPVGNQPQHF

v_call: TRBV19
d_call: NA
cdr3_length: 13
cdr3_aa: CASSNGQNTEAFF

v_call: TRBV5-8
d_call: TRBD1
cdr3_length: 13
cdr3_aa: CASVQGATDTQYF

v_call: TRBV10-3
d_call: TRBD1
cdr3_length: 16
cdr3_aa: CAISESLGQGKNEQYF

v_call: TRBV6-6
d_call: TRBD1
cdr3_length: 15
cdr3_aa: CASSTRTGNNQPQHF

v_call: TRBV5-1
d_call: NA
cdr3_length: 13
cdr3_aa: CASSLAEGIEQYF

v_call: TRBV13
d_call: NA
cdr3_length: 14
cdr3_aa: CASSPRRGKYGYTF

v_call: TRBV7-2
d_call: NA
cdr3_length: 15
cdr3_aa: CASSLAAGERQPQHF

v_call: TRBV28
d_call: TRBD2
cdr3_length: 16
cdr3_aa: CASSSGTSGGYNEQFF

v_call: TRBV29-1
d_call: TRBD2
cdr3_length: 13
cdr3_aa: CSVITSGYNEQFF

v_call: TRBV19
d_call: NA
cdr3_length: 14
cdr3_aa: CASSMRGNNYGYTF

v_call: TRBV10-3
d_call: NA
cdr3_length: 14
cdr3_aa: CAISELREPYGYTF

v_call: TRBV19
d_call: NA
cdr3_length: 15
cdr3_aa: CASSSGPGAMNEQFF

v_call: TRBV9
d_call: NA
cdr3_length: 14
cdr3_aa: CASSPSLENTEAFF

v_call: TRBV5-1
d_call: NA
cdr3_length: 14
cdr3_aa: CASSLEATYYGYTF

v_call: TRBV7-3
d_call: NA
cdr3_length: 12
cdr3_aa: CASGPSTDTQYF

v_call: TRBV2
d_call: NA
cdr3_length: 13
cdr3_aa: CASSVLRQETQYF

v_call: TRBV6-1
d_call: NA
cdr3_length: 12
cdr3_aa: CASDFLYNEQFF

v_call: TRBV19
d_call: NA
cdr3_length: 15
cdr3_aa: CASSMNGLTNEKLFF

v_call: TRBV9
d_call: NA
cdr3_length: 12
cdr3_aa: CASSAHLDEQYF

v_call: TRBV6-5
d_call: NA
cdr3_length: 15
cdr3_aa: CASSTLKPPSETQHF

v_call: TRBV7-3
d_call: NA
cdr3_length: 14
cdr3_aa: CASSLTVNTGELFF

v_call: TRBV29-1
d_call: NA
cdr3_length: 13
cdr3_aa: CSFNEGLVHEQFF

v_call: TRBV9
d_call: TRBD2
cdr3_length: 14
cdr3_aa: CASSASSGRETQYF

v_call: TRBV10-2
d_call: NA
cdr3_length: 15
cdr3_aa: CASGVRQSGANVLTF

v_call: TRBV10-3
d_call: NA
cdr3_length: 15
cdr3_aa: CAISDPGSGANVLTF

v_call: TRBV5-8
d_call: NA
cdr3_length: 14
cdr3_aa: CASSLTHLNTEAFF

v_call: TRBV10-3
d_call: NA
cdr3_length: 14
cdr3_aa: CAISGEDYPDTQYF

v_call: TRBV7-2
d_call: TRBD2
cdr3_length: 15
cdr3_aa: CASSLRLAGDNEQFF

v_call: TRBV30
d_call: NA
cdr3_length: 12
cdr3_aa: CAWGTSGNTIYF

v_call: TRBV5-1
d_call: NA
cdr3_length: 14
cdr3_aa: CASSPEVERREQYF